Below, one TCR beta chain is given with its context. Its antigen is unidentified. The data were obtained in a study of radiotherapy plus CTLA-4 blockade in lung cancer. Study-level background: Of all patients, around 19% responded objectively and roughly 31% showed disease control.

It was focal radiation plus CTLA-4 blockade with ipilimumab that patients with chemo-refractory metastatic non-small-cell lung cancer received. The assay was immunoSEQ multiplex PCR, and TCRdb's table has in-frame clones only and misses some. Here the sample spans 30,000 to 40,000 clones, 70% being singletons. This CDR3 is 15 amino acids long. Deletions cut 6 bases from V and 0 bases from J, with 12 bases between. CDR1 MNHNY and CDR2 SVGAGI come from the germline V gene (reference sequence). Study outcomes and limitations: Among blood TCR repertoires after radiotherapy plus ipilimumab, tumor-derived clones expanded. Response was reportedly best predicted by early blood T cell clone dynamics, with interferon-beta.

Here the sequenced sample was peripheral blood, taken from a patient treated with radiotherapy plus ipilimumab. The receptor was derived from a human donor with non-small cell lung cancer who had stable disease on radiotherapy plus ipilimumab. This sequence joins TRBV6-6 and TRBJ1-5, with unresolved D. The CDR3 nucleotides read TGTGCCAGCAGGGAGGAGATAATTAGCAATCAGCCCCAGCATTTT. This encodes CASREEIISNQPQHF.